This TCR beta chain originates from a study of blood T cell repertoires in COVID-19. CDR1 and CDR2 from the germline V gene are MNHEY and SVGAGI. Trimming took 2 bases from V and 3 from J; bases not matched to a gene: 6. This CDR3 has 15 residues. The method was immunoSEQ multiplex PCR; TCRdb's version includes in-frame clones alone and lacks a portion of them. Seen here are 300,000 to 450,000 clones, 88% observed once, and the top ten hold about 1.2%. This sequence originates from a woman under 30 who had recovered from COVID-19. The chain has TRBV6-5 and TRBJ2-7; 8 bases line up with TRBD1. Specimen: PBMCs or T cells enriched from blood (not recorded which). The CDR3 DNA follows: TGTGCCAGCAGTTACGGGGGACAGGCCTTCTACGAGCAGTACTTC. Translation gives CASSYGGQAFYEQYF.